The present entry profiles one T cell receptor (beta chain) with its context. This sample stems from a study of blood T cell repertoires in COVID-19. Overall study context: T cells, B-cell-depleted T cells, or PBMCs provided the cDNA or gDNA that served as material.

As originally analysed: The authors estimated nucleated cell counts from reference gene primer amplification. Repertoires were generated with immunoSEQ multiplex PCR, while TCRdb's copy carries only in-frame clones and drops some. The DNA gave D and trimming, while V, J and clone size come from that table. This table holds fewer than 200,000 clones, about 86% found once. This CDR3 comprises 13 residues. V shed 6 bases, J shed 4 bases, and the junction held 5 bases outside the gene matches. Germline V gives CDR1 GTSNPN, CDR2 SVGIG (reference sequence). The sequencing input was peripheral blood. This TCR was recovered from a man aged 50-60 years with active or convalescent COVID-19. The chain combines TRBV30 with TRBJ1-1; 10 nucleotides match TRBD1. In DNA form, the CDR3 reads TGTGCCTGTGACAGGGGGCGGGGCACTGAAGCTTTCTTT. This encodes CACDRGRGTEAFF.